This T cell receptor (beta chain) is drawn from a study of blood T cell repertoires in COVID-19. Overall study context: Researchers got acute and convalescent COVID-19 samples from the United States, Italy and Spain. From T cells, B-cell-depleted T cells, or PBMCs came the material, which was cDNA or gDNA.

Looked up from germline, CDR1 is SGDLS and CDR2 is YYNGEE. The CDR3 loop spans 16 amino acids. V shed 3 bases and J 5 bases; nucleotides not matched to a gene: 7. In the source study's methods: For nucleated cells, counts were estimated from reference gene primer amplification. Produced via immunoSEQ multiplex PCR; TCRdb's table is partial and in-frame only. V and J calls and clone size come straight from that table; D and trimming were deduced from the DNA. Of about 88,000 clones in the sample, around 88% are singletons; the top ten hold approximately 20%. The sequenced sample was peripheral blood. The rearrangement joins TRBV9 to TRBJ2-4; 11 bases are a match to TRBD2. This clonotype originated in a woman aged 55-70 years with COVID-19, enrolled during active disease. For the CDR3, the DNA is TGTGCCAGCAGCGGGGGGACTAGCGGTTCCGAAAACATTCAGTACTTC. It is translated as CASSGGTSGSENIQYF.